This paragraph covers one T cell receptor (beta chain) sequence. The data belong to a study of blood T cells in healthy people across ages. There are 13 residues in the CDR3. V was clipped by 5 bases and J by 7 bases; unmatched bases: 6. From germline, CDR1 is SGHDN and CDR2 FVKESK. Through a sample-barcoded 5' primer and a J-beta primer mix, a second PCR was run for roughly 7 to 12 cycles. A template-switch adaptor with 12 random nucleotides tagged each cDNA molecule. TCRdb processed the 5' RACE reads anew with MiXCR; each CDR3 protein has one entry. Of 650,000 to 800,000 distinct CDR3 sequences listed, around two fifths were seen once; the top ten hold about a fifth.

V usage is TRBV14 and J usage is TRBJ1-2; 8 bases align to TRBD1. The specimen was blood. This TCR was recovered from a man aged 60-69 years in good health. CDR3 sequence reads: CASSTTGGSGYTF. CDR3 DNA sequence: TGTGCCAGCAGCACCACAGGGGGATCTGGCTACACCTTC.